The present T cell receptor (beta chain) was sequenced within a study of blood T cell repertoires in COVID-19. Profiling relied on immunoSEQ multiplex PCR, and the TCRdb table lists in-frame clones only, not all of them. The data show about 270,000 clones, roughly 88% seen once. Cohorts were based on clinical histories the participants reported. With V trimmed by 3 bases and J by 5 bases, 7 bases remained unmatched. There are 15 residues in the CDR3. Germline CDR1 reads SGHNT; CDR2 reads YYREEE (reference sequence). The sequence came from a woman aged 40 to 49 with acute COVID-19. The genes are TRBV5-4 and TRBJ2-1, with 8 bases fitting TRBD2. Material for sequencing was PBMCs or T cells enriched from blood (not recorded which). The DNA for the CDR3 is TGTGCCAGCAGCTCCGGGACTAGGGCCAACAATGAGCAGTTCTTC. It translates to CASSSGTRANNEQFF.